These 18 T cell receptor beta chains came from one sample sequenced in a study of cytomegalovirus exposure and HLA in healthy donors. Profiling relied on immunoSEQ multiplex PCR, and the TCRdb table lists in-frame clones only, not all of them. The sample has under 200,000 clones, about nine tenths seen once; the top ten hold 10%. The sequenced sample was PBMCs. The receptors were sampled from a woman aged 18-35 years in good health and CMV-seropositive.

The chain is built from TRBV19 and TRBJ2-2; 7 positions agree with TRBD1. CDR3 length equals 18 residues. Germline lookup yields CDR1 LNHDA and CDR2 SQIVND (reference sequence). V dropped 4 bases and J dropped 0; count of bases not matched to a gene: 11. CDR3 in amino acids: CASSKIRQGPTNTGELFF. As DNA, the CDR3 is TGTGCCAGTAGTAAAATTAGACAGGGCCCTACGAACACCGGGGAGCTGTTTTTT.

Comment on this clone: The junction departs from germline at one end; a sequencing error may be responsible. The J gene is TRBJ2-5, the V gene TRBV5-8; D unresolved. The CDR3 loop spans 13 amino acids. Germline values: CDR1 SGHTS, CDR2 YDEGEE. The CDR3 region is CASSLGVQETQYF. The CDR3 bases are TGTGCCAGCAGTTTGGGCGTCCAAGAGACCCAGTACTTC.

This chain joins TRBV7-8 and TRBJ2-1; 10 bases match TRBD2. The V and J ends lost 5 bases and 4 bases, in that order; junction bases with no gene match: 8. The germline V gene has CDR1 SGHVS and CDR2 FQNEAQ. The CDR3 contains 16 residues. The CDR3 is CASSGELAGVYNEQFF. Written as DNA, the CDR3 is TGTGCCAGCAGCGGAGAGCTAGCGGGAGTTTACAATGAGCAGTTCTTC.

The rearrangement joins TRBV4-1 to TRBJ1-2; 9 nucleotides align to TRBD1. J lost 8 bases, V lost 3 bases, and 13 bases had no gene match. Germline CDR1 MGHRA, CDR2 YSYEKL. The CDR3 contains 16 residues. The CDR3 sequence: CASSHPGTGNFGGYTF. In DNA form, the CDR3 reads TGCGCCAGCAGCCATCCCGGGACAGGGAACTTTGGAGGCTACACCTTC.

The chain carries TRBV7-2 and TRBJ2-6; tentatively, D is TRBD2 (6 bases). Per germline, CDR1 SGHTA and CDR2 FQGNSA. Deletions cut 1 base from V and 2 bases from J, with 6 bases between. This CDR3 is built from 15 residues. CDR3: CASSLGGAGANVLTF. In DNA form, the CDR3 reads TGTGCCAGCAGCTTAGGGGGGGCTGGGGCCAACGTCCTGACTTTC.

The chain couples TRBV5-1 to TRBJ2-1; TRBD2 matches at 12 bases. CDR3 length: 16 residues. V was clipped by 4 bases and J by 1 base; unmatched bases: 3. The V gene's germline CDR1 is SGHRS and CDR2 YFSETQ. The CDR3 bases are TGCGCCAGCAGCAGGACTAGCGGGACTTCCTACAATGAGCAGTTCTTC. Translated: CASSRTSGTSYNEQFF.

The gene calls are TRBV7-3 and TRBJ2-3, with TRBD2 matching 9 bases. Losses at the gene ends were 4 bases for V and 0 bases for J; bases not matched to a gene: 2. Germline V lookup: CDR1 SGHTA, CDR2 FQGTGA. CDR3 size: 15 residues. DNA for the CDR3: TGTGCCAGCAGCTGGGCGGGAGGGAGCACAGATACGCAGTATTTT. Protein product: CASSWAGGSTDTQYF. The variable domain in full, with the rest retrieved from reference TRBV7-3 and TRBJ2-3, is GAGVSQTPSNKVTEKGKYVELRCDPISGHTALYWYRQSLGQGPEFLIYFQGTGAADDSGLPNDRFFAVRPEGSVSTLKIQRTERGDSAVYLCASSWAGGSTDTQYFGPGTRLTVL.

The chain is built from TRBV2 and TRBJ1-1, with unresolved D. Germline values: CDR1 SNHLY, CDR2 FYNNEI. The CDR3 has 12 residues. Between the trimmed V and J ends, which lost 7 bases and 10 bases, there was a span of 16 bases. The CDR3 reads CASNQLSRGAFF. The DNA of the CDR3 is TGTGCCAGCAACCAGCTCTCTCGGGGAGCTTTCTTT.

The V gene is TRBV7-9, the J gene TRBJ1-2; weak D call: TRBD1 (6 bases). V lost 4 bases to trimming and J lost 0 bases, with 12 bases between them. Germline values: CDR1 SEHNR, CDR2 FQNEAQ (reference sequence). The CDR3 totals 15 residues. CDR3 sequence reads: CASSSGAGANYGYTF. The CDR3 DNA follows: TGTGCCAGCAGCTCAGGGGCGGGGGCTAACTATGGCTACACCTTC.

This clone occurred a few times. This sequence joins TRBV6-4 and TRBJ2-1; 11 bases are a match to TRBD2. Germline V CDR1 and CDR2: MRHNA, SNTAGT. The CDR3 spans 15 residues. With V trimmed by 3 bases and J by 3 bases, 1 base remained unmatched. As DNA, the CDR3 is TGTGCCAGCAGTGAACTAGCGGGAGACTACAATGAGCAGTTCTTC. Its translation is CASSELAGDYNEQFF.

The chain has TRBV4-3 and TRBJ2-7; 16 bases map to TRBD2. Losses at the gene ends were 4 bases for V and 4 bases for J; bases not matched to a gene: 13. The CDR3 runs to 19 residues. Germline values: CDR1 LGHNA, CDR2 YSLEER. In nucleotides, the CDR3 is TGCGCCAGCAGCCTTGGGACTAGCGGGAGGGCCATAGGAGGTTACGAGCAGTACTTC. Translating gives CASSLGTSGRAIGGYEQYF.

V gene TRBV19 combines with J gene TRBJ1-1; a possible D gene is TRBD1 (6 bases). CDR3 size: 12 residues. Germline values: CDR1 LNHDA, CDR2 SQIVND (reference sequence). Trimming stripped 5 bases from V and 8 bases from J, with 12 bases between. CDR3 coding DNA: TGTGCCAGTAGTGGAAGGACAGCGGAAGCTTTCTTT. Its protein product is CASSGRTAEAFF.

This chain uses TRBV9 with TRBJ1-2, with D possibly matching TRBD1 (6 bases). This CDR3 has 15 amino acids. Trimming shortened V by 2 bases and J by 2 bases, and 13 bases separated the two germline ends. Looked up from germline, CDR1 is SGDLS and CDR2 is YYNGEE. In nucleotides, the CDR3 is TGTGCCAGCAGCGTGGGACCGGGACACAACTATGGCTACACCTTC. As protein: CASSVGPGHNYGYTF.

The CDR3 sequence is CASSHSSGGNEQFF. The CDR3 DNA sequence: TGTGCCAGCAGTCATTCTAGCGGGGGGAATGAGCAGTTCTTC. The chain couples TRBV6-5 to TRBJ2-1; 11 bases match TRBD2. Germline CDR1 and CDR2: MNHEY and SVGAGI. The J segment lost 7 bases and the V segment lost 5 bases, leaving 4 bases of the junction unmatched. This CDR3 is 14 amino acids long.

This clone was counted between two and nine times. As DNA, the CDR3 is TGTGCCAGCAGCTTGGCGGGGCCCACAGATACGCAGTATTTT. Protein sequence: CASSLAGPTDTQYF. The chain combines TRBV11-2 with TRBJ2-3, with a tentative D call TRBD2 (6 bases). This CDR3 contains 14 residues. Trimming removed 3 bases at V and 2 bases at J, with 9 bases between. Germline V lookup: CDR1 SGHAT, CDR2 FQNNGV. Full variable domain (remainder filled in from reference TRBV11-2 and TRBJ2-3): EAGVAQSPRYKIIEKRQSVAFWCNPISGHATLYWYQQILGQGPKLLIQFQNNGVVDDSQLPKDRFSAERLKGVDSTLKIQPAKLEDSAVYLCASSLAGPTDTQYFGPGTRLTVL.

The V call is TRBV10-3, the J call TRBJ1-1, with D unclear. The CDR3 spans 13 residues. From germline, CDR1 is ENHRY and CDR2 SYGVKD. V lost 2 bases, J lost 1 base, and 5 bases lay in between. CDR3 DNA sequence: TGTGCCATCAGTGAGAAACAGAACACTGAAGCTTTCTTT. Protein product: CAISEKQNTEAFF.

The chain carries TRBV11-2 and TRBJ1-1; a possible D gene is TRBD1 (6 bases). The CDR3 is 13 residues long. Looked up from germline, CDR1 is SGHAT and CDR2 is FQNNGV. Trimming took 4 bases from V and 4 from J, leaving 10 bases between them. The CDR3 is CASSSGVRTEAFF. In DNA form, the CDR3 reads TGTGCCAGCAGCTCAGGGGTCCGCACTGAAGCTTTCTTT.

V usage is TRBV27 and J usage is TRBJ2-1; 7 bases are shared with TRBD2. The CDR3 extends over 15 amino acids. The J segment lost 6 bases and the V segment lost 4 bases, leaving 9 bases of the junction unmatched. CDR1 MNHEY and CDR2 SMNVEV come from the germline V gene (reference sequence). In nucleotides, the CDR3 is TGTGCCAGCAGTTCCCGGACTAGTTGGGGCAATGAGCAGTTCTTC. It yields the protein CASSSRTSWGNEQFF.